This is a list of T cell receptor beta chains from one sample in a study of graft-versus-host responses after intestinal transplantation. Their specific antigens are unknown. Clones were sequenced by immunoSEQ multiplex PCR, and TCRdb holds only the in-frame ones, with some missing. The sample shows tens of thousands of clones, over 85% of them seen only once. The sample in question was unstimulated CD4+ T cells sorted from spleen or lymph node cells, obtained before intestinal transplant. Source of these receptors: a human donor who received an intestinal transplant. Both conserved end residues are part of each CDR3. A D gene is named only where the DNA matches it firmly. Not every row has a clone size; where given, it reads once, few, many or a size class.

DNA: TGTGCCAGTAGTTCCGGGACTAGGGGCGAGCAGTACTTC
CDR3: CASSSGTRGEQYF
V: TRBV19
D: TRBD2
size: few
J: TRBJ2-7

DNA: TGTGCCAGCAGCGAAACTAGCGGGAGTTGGCAGACCCAGTACTTC
CDR3: CASSETSGSWQTQYF
V: TRBV9
D: TRBD2
size: NA
J: TRBJ2-5

DNA: TGTGCCAGCAGTTTGGGCCCGAGGGGAGGGGACAGGGGGCTAAGACCCCTGTTTTTT
CDR3: CASSLGPRGGDRGLRPLFF
V: TRBV28
D: TRBD1
size: NA
J: TRBJ1-4

DNA: TGTGCCTGGAGTGTATACTATGGCTACACCTTC
CDR3: CAWSVYYGYTF
V: TRBV30
D: NA
size: NA
J: TRBJ1-2

DNA: TGTGCCAGCGGTGTCACCCACAGGGGGCGAAACACTGAAGCTTTCTTT
CDR3: CASGVTHRGRNTEAFF
V: TRBV28
D: TRBD1
size: once
J: TRBJ1-1

DNA: TGCGCCAGCAGCTTGCCTACCGGGACTAGGGAAGAGACCCAGTACTTC
CDR3: CASSLPTGTREETQYF
V: TRBV5-1
D: TRBD2
size: NA
J: TRBJ2-5

DNA: TGTGCCAGTATCCCGGGACAGGGCGACAATGAGCAGTTCTTC
CDR3: CASIPGQGDNEQFF
V: TRBV7-9
D: TRBD1
size: once
J: TRBJ2-1

DNA: TGTGCCAGCAGCCAACACAGGGGCTACGAGCAGTACTTC
CDR3: CASSQHRGYEQYF
V: TRBV6-5
D: TRBD1
size: NA
J: TRBJ2-7

DNA: TGTGCCAGCAGCTTAAAGTCGCGGGAGGGCCCCACAGATACGCAGTATTTT
CDR3: CASSLKSREGPTDTQYF
V: TRBV7-9
D: TRBD2
size: NA
J: TRBJ2-3

DNA: TGTGCCAGCAAACAGGGGAACACCGGGGAGCTGTTTTTT
CDR3: CASKQGNTGELFF
V: TRBV7-3
D: NA
size: NA
J: TRBJ2-2

DNA: TGCAGCGTTGAAAAGCTCGTGGGGACAGGCAAGATCTATGGCTACACCTTC
CDR3: CSVEKLVGTGKIYGYTF
V: TRBV29-1
D: TRBD1
size: NA
J: TRBJ1-2

DNA: TGTGCCAGCAGCAAGGAAAAAAGGGTCGGATATGGCTACACCTTC
CDR3: CASSKEKRVGYGYTF
V: TRBV21-1
D: NA
size: NA
J: TRBJ1-2

DNA: TGTGCCAGCAGCTTTACAGGGACCACAGATACGCAGTATTTT
CDR3: CASSFTGTTDTQYF
V: TRBV11-2
D: NA
size: NA
J: TRBJ2-3

DNA: TGTGCCAGCCGTTTTCGAGGGGCCAACGTCCTGACTTTC
CDR3: CASRFRGANVLTF
V: TRBV6-7
D: NA
size: NA
J: TRBJ2-6

DNA: TGTGCCAGCAGTCCGGACCCCCCGGAGCAGTACTTC
CDR3: CASSPDPPEQYF
V: TRBV28
D: NA
size: NA
J: TRBJ2-7